The 21 T cell receptor beta chains below were found in one sample sequenced in a study of vaccination effects on CD4 cells after COVID-19. Once cultured for more than nine days, the cells underwent separation to obtain CD4+ T cells. The participants, recipients of two vaccine doses, got either BNT162b2 or mRNA-1273. Method: immunoSEQ multiplex PCR; TCRdb's copy keeps in-frame clones and lacks some. The sample has about 40,000 clones; approximately 70% are singletons. Which antigens these TCRs recognize remains unknown. The sequencing used CD4+ T cells from PBMCs cultured without peptide, collected after COVID-19 vaccination. These receptors were taken from a human donor who received a COVID-19 vaccine.

In this sample, this clone turned up a few times. The chain couples TRBV25-1 to TRBJ2-7; a weak D match, TRBD1 (6 bases). Germline V CDR1 and CDR2: MGHDK, SYGVNS. V was cut by 6 bases and J by 5 bases, with 11 bases left in between. The CDR3 runs to 12 residues. The CDR3 protein is CASSASGDEQYF. DNA for the CDR3: TGTGCCAGCAGCGCGTCAGGGGACGAGCAGTACTTC.

Worth noting for this clone: The sample holds other DNA sequences that translate to the same CDR3. The CDR3: CAISESGTANTEAFF. The CDR3 bases are TGTGCCATCAGTGAGTCGGGGACAGCAAACACTGAAGCTTTCTTT. The chain links TRBV10-3 to TRBJ1-1; 7 bases align to TRBD1. Germline loops: CDR1 ENHRY, CDR2 SYGVKD. The CDR3 is 15 residues long. V gave up 0 bases and J gave up 2 bases; unmatched junction bases: 3.

This chain uses TRBV18 with TRBJ2-7; 8 nucleotides align to TRBD1. There are 15 residues in the CDR3. Germline CDR1 and CDR2: KGHSH and LQKENI. V shed 0 bases, J shed 5 bases, and the junction held 6 bases outside the gene matches. The CDR3: CASSPPSTGGNEQYF. DNA of the CDR3: TGTGCCAGCTCACCACCGAGCACAGGGGGTAACGAGCAGTACTTC.

The genes are TRBV15 and TRBJ1-4; D is ambiguous. The germline V and J ends were trimmed by 1 base and 7 bases, with 10 bases remaining between them. The CDR3 contains 14 residues. Germline V CDR1 and CDR2: LNHNV, YYDKDF (reference sequence). In nucleotides, the CDR3 is TGTGCCACCAGCAGAGGTCAGGAGTTTGAAAAACTGTTTTTT. It encodes CATSRGQEFEKLFF.

This clone has just a few counts. The V gene is TRBV28, the J gene TRBJ2-1, with 8 bases matching TRBD1. CDR1 and CDR2 (germline): MDHEN, SYDVKM. The CDR3 has 15 residues. V lost 3 bases and J lost 4; bases outside the gene matches: 5. The CDR3: CASSLQGANYNEQFF. DNA for the CDR3: TGTGCCAGCAGTTTGCAGGGGGCGAATTACAATGAGCAGTTCTTC.

This chain joins TRBV12-3 or TRBV12-4 and TRBJ2-3; D not resolved. Trimming took off 5 bases at V and 3 bases at J, with 3 bases between the two ends. This CDR3 is built from 11 residues. CDR3 coding DNA: TGTGCCAGCAGTCAGACAGATACGCAGTATTTT. Residues: CASSQTDTQYF.

The chain joins TRBV30 to TRBJ1-1, with D uncertain. The germline V gene encodes CDR1 GTSNPN and CDR2 SVGIG (reference sequence). The V end was cut by 2 bases, the J end by 7 bases, with 14 bases between. This CDR3 spans 13 amino acids. CDR3 bases: TGTGCCTGGAGTAAAGGATGGCCCATTGAAGCTTTCTTT. Protein sequence: CAWSKGWPIEAFF.

The rearrangement joins TRBV5-1 to TRBJ1-4; D remains ambiguous. Trimming removed 4 bases at V and 8 bases at J, with 21 bases between. The length of the CDR3 is 16 residues. CDR1 and CDR2 from the germline V gene are SGHRS and YFSETQ. CDR3 loop: CASSVGRERFGEKLFF. CDR3 DNA: TGCGCCAGCAGCGTAGGGAGGGAGAGGTTTGGCGAAAAACTGTTTTTT.

V is TRBV7-9 and J is TRBJ2-6; D remains ambiguous. Trimming left V 5 bases short and J 10 bases short, with 6 bases between. The germline V gene has CDR1 SEHNR and CDR2 FQNEAQ (reference sequence). CDR3 length: 11 amino acids. The DNA for the CDR3 is TGTGCCAGCAGCGTGGGTAACGTCCTGACTTTC. Residues: CASSVGNVLTF.

The V gene is TRBV10-3, the J gene TRBJ2-1; D uncertain. V shed 4 bases and J shed 0 bases, with 10 bases lying between them. The length of the CDR3 is 15 residues. Germline CDR1 ENHRY, CDR2 SYGVKD. The CDR3 bases are TGTGCCATCAGTGTAGGAGAAGTCTCCTACAATGAGCAGTTCTTC. Translation gives CAISVGEVSYNEQFF.

V gene TRBV19 combines with J gene TRBJ2-5; D uncertain. The V end was cut by 3 bases, the J end by 5 bases, with 13 bases between. The CDR3 is 14 amino acids. Germline V gives CDR1 LNHDA, CDR2 SQIVND (reference sequence). This CDR3 reads CASSIVPVGETQYF. The CDR3 DNA is TGTGCCAGTAGTATCGTGCCGGTAGGGGAGACCCAGTACTTC.

In this sample, this clone turned up once. This CDR3 reads CASSYFGTGELFF. Here the CDR3 DNA reads TGTGCCAGCAGTTACTTTGGAACCGGGGAGCTGTTTTTT. V and J are TRBV6-5 and TRBJ2-2; D remains unclear. The CDR3 spans 13 residues. CDR1 and CDR2 from the germline V gene are MNHEY and SVGAGI. V dropped 1 base and J dropped 5 bases, with 5 bases sitting between them.

This sequence joins TRBV19 and TRBJ2-3, with 8 bases that match TRBD2. V was pared by 2 bases and J by 6 bases, with 4 bases of the junction left unmatched. There are 14 residues in the CDR3. Germline V gives CDR1 LNHDA, CDR2 SQIVND (reference sequence). The CDR3 is CASSISSGGDTQYF. The CDR3 bases are TGTGCCAGTAGTATATCCAGCGGGGGCGATACGCAGTATTTT.

The CDR3 loop reads CASSSGTGVAGANVLTF. For the CDR3, the DNA is TGCGCCAGCAGCTCCGGGACAGGGGTCGCTGGGGCCAACGTCCTGACTTTC. The gene calls are TRBV5-1 and TRBJ2-6; 10 bases map to TRBD1. Germline values: CDR1 SGHRS, CDR2 YFSETQ. The CDR3 covers 17 residues. J lost 2 bases, V lost 3 bases, and 5 bases had no gene match.

This clone was observed once. V usage is TRBV12-3 or TRBV12-4 and J usage is TRBJ2-7, with TRBD1 as a possible D gene (6 bases). Trimming removed 6 bases from V and 0 bases from J, with 9 bases in between. This CDR3 contains 13 residues. The CDR3 is CASRPGHSYEQYF. The CDR3 DNA reads as TGTGCCAGCAGGCCGGGACACTCCTACGAGCAGTACTTC.

The sample holds one count of this clone. The chain is built from TRBV5-4 and TRBJ2-3; D gene ambiguous. Germline-derived CDR1 and CDR2 are SGHNT and YYREEE (reference sequence). V shed 1 base and J shed 0 bases, with 9 bases lying between them. The CDR3 contains 15 residues. CDR3 coding DNA: TGTGCCAGCAGCTTGCAGCCCCTGAGCACAGATACGCAGTATTTT. Protein: CASSLQPLSTDTQYF.

The chain couples TRBV10-3 to TRBJ2-2, with 7 bases fitting TRBD2. Trimming removed 0 bases from V and 1 base from J; junction bases left unmatched: 5. The CDR3 sequence is 17 residues long. Germline lookup yields CDR1 ENHRY and CDR2 SYGVKD. The CDR3 bases are TGTGCCATCAGTGAGTCGGGCCCGGGAGGGAACACCGGGGAGCTGTTTTTT. This sequence encodes CAISESGPGGNTGELFF.

This clone was observed a few times. The rearrangement joins TRBV7-9 to TRBJ2-7; 10 bases fit TRBD2. This CDR3 has 14 amino acids. Germline lookup yields CDR1 SEHNR and CDR2 FQNEAQ (reference sequence). V was pared by 5 bases and J by 1 base, with 2 bases of the junction left unmatched. CDR3 protein: CASSASGGSYEQYF. The CDR3 DNA follows: TGTGCCAGCAGCGCTAGCGGGGGTTCCTACGAGCAGTACTTC.

This clone was recorded once. The CDR3 coding sequence is TGTGCCAGCAGTGACGAATCTGGGGTAGGCGAGCAGTTCTTC. Its translation is CASSDESGVGEQFF. The chain combines TRBV6-4 with TRBJ2-1; D not certain. This CDR3 contains 14 residues. V lost 2 bases and J 10 bases, leaving 15 bases between the germline ends. Per germline, CDR1 MRHNA and CDR2 SNTAGT.

The rearrangement links TRBV14 to TRBJ1-3; a weak D match, TRBD1 (6 bases). This CDR3 spans 16 amino acids. From germline, CDR1 is SGHDN and CDR2 FVKESK. V lost 3 bases and J 4 bases, leaving 16 bases between the germline ends. The chain's CDR3 is CASSHLTQGWGNTIYF. In nucleotides, the CDR3 is TGTGCCAGCAGCCACCTCACCCAGGGGTGGGGAAACACCATATATTTT. Full variable domain (remainder filled in from reference TRBV14 and TRBJ1-3): EAGVTQFPSHSVIEKGQTVTLRCDPISGHDNLYWYRRVMGKEIKFLLHFVKESKQDESGMPNNRFLAERTGGTYSTLKVQPAELEDSGVYFCASSHLTQGWGNTIYFGEGSWLTVV.

The rearrangement uses TRBV11-2 and TRBJ2-3; maybe TRBD1 (6 bases). The CDR3 is made up of 18 amino acids. Germline assignment: CDR1 SGHAT and CDR2 FQNNGV. Trimming left V 3 bases short and J 5 bases short, with 24 bases between. This CDR3 is CASSFPTSGFGTLDTQYF. The CDR3 nucleotides read TGTGCCAGCAGCTTCCCGACTTCGGGCTTCGGGACACTAGATACGCAGTATTTT. Full variable domain (missing parts from reference TRBV11-2 and TRBJ2-3): EAGVAQSPRYKIIEKRQSVAFWCNPISGHATLYWYQQILGQGPKLLIQFQNNGVVDDSQLPKDRFSAERLKGVDSTLKIQPAKLEDSAVYLCASSFPTSGFGTLDTQYFGPGTRLTVL.